The next 20 T cell receptor beta chains were all read from a single sample in a study of T-cell memory formation after mild COVID-19. TCRdb re-analysed the 5' RACE reads in MiXCR, keeping a single row per CDR3 protein. The repertoire holds approximately 270,000 distinct CDR3 sequences, with roughly 17% as singletons. Sequenced sample: PBMCs or a T cell subset sorted from them (not recorded which). All receptors come from a man between 18 and 35 years old who had mild COVID-19 (a few samples of this study predate the infection). Cell type and time point are not known.

This clonotype was counted only a few times. This chain links TRBV14 with TRBJ1-1; 8 bases fit TRBD1. Looked up from germline, CDR1 is SGHDN and CDR2 is FVKESK. The CDR3 loop spans 14 amino acids. J lost 1 base, V lost 10 bases, and 8 bases had no gene match. The CDR3 coding sequence is TGTGCCACCAGGACAGGGTTAACGAACACTGAAGCTTTCTTT. Its protein product is CATRTGLTNTEAFF.

The rearrangement uses TRBV27 and TRBJ1-5; D is perhaps TRBD1 (5 bases). V gave up 6 bases and J gave up 7 bases, with 13 bases separating them. This CDR3 comprises 13 residues. Germline V gene sequence: CDR1 MNHEY, CDR2 SMNVEV (reference sequence). The CDR3 loop is CASSQGKGQPQHF. The CDR3 nucleotides are TGTGCCAGCAGCCAGGGTAAGGGGCAGCCCCAGCATTTT.

This clonotype was counted between two and nine times. This chain joins TRBV5-1 and TRBJ1-6, with D unclear. Germline CDR1 reads SGHRS; CDR2 reads YFSETQ. The V end was cut by 4 bases, the J end by 7 bases, with 15 bases between. The CDR3 has 15 amino acids. The CDR3 spells CASSPGPERNSPLHF. The CDR3 nucleotides are TGCGCCAGCAGCCCTGGACCCGAGCGCAATTCACCCCTCCACTTT. Full variable domain (rest looked up from reference TRBV5-1 and TRBJ1-6): KAGVTQTPRYLIKTRGQQVTLSCSPISGHRSVSWYQQTPGQGLQFLFEYFSETQRNKGNFPGRFSGRQFSNSRSEMNVSTLELGDSALYLCASSPGPERNSPLHFGNGTRLTVT.

V is TRBV7-2 and J is TRBJ1-1, with TRBD1 matching over 7 bases. Per the germline V gene, CDR1 is SGHTA and CDR2 is FQGNSA. There are 15 residues in the CDR3. With 5 bases clipped from V and 2 bases from J, the junction kept 8 bases outside the gene matches. The CDR3, as DNA: TGTGCCAGCAGCCCGCCGACAGGGCTTAACACTGAAGCTTTCTTT. This codes for CASSPPTGLNTEAFF.

V and J are TRBV5-1 and TRBJ2-3, with a tentative D call TRBD2 (7 bases). The germline V and J ends were trimmed by 0 bases and 2 bases, with 13 bases remaining between them. Germline V CDR1 and CDR2: SGHRS, YFSETQ. The CDR3 loop spans 16 amino acids. CDR3 bases: TGCGCCAGCAGCTTGGAACGGGGGGCCTTCACAGATACGCAGTATTTT. Residues: CASSLERGAFTDTQYF.

The chain carries TRBV20-1 and TRBJ2-7; TRBD1 aligns across 8 bases. CDR1 and CDR2 from the germline V gene are DFQATT and SNEGSKA (reference sequence). The J segment lost 0 bases and the V segment lost 6 bases, leaving 16 bases of the junction unmatched. The CDR3 is 17 amino acids. As DNA, the CDR3 is TGCAGTGCCACAGGAGGACAGGGCCGAAGAGGCTCCTACGAGCAGTACGTC. This encodes CSATGGQGRRGSYEQYV.

This clonotype was observed a few times. The chain employs TRBV20-1 and TRBJ2-7; a possible D gene is TRBD1 (5 bases). The CDR3 consists of 13 residues. Trimming cost V 2 bases and J 4 bases, with 12 bases left between them. Germline CDR1 DFQATT, CDR2 SNEGSKA (reference sequence). The CDR3, as DNA: TGCAGTGCTAGACCTACCGACAGATACGAGCAGTACTTC. Protein: CSARPTDRYEQYF.

This clonotype was observed a few times. The chain combines TRBV5-6 with TRBJ1-1; D gene uncertain. Germline V lookup: CDR1 SGHDT, CDR2 YYEEEE. Trimming left V 2 bases short and J 3 bases short, with 8 bases between. This CDR3 is 13 amino acids long. The CDR3: CASSFMGYTEAFF. The CDR3 nucleotides read TGTGCCAGCAGCTTTATGGGGTACACTGAAGCTTTCTTT.

This clonotype came up a few times. The V call is TRBV28, the J call TRBJ2-4; 10 bases are shared with TRBD2. The germline gives CDR1 MDHEN, CDR2 SYDVKM. This CDR3 spans 19 amino acids. V shed 5 bases, J shed 3 bases, and the junction held 16 bases outside the gene matches. CDR3 in amino acids: CASSGSLAGSDVGKNIQYF. CDR3 sequence (DNA): TGTGCCAGCAGTGGGTCACTAGCGGGGTCGGACGTTGGCAAAAACATTCAGTACTTC.

The chain is built from TRBV27 and TRBJ2-2; D gene ambiguous. Germline CDR1 is MNHEY and CDR2 is SMNVEV (reference sequence). The CDR3 has 14 amino acids. V lost 5 bases to trimming and J lost 9 bases, with 16 bases between them. This CDR3 is CASSLRLDGRELFF. Written as DNA, the CDR3 is TGTGCCAGCAGTCTGCGTCTCGATGGCAGGGAGCTGTTTTTT.

The rearrangement uses TRBV20-1 and TRBJ1-5, with 7 bases that match TRBD1. The CDR3 has 15 amino acids. The V segment lost 1 base and the J segment 5 bases; nucleotides outside the gene matches: 8. Germline CDR1 reads DFQATT; CDR2 reads SNEGSKA (reference sequence). CDR3 residues: CSARVRGGGYQPQHF. The CDR3 DNA reads TGCAGTGCTAGAGTCAGAGGGGGCGGCTATCAGCCCCAGCATTTT.

This clonotype was observed a few times. The rearrangement uses TRBV6-6 and TRBJ2-7; D tentatively fits TRBD1 or TRBD2 (5 bases each). Per the germline V gene, CDR1 is MNHNY and CDR2 is SVGAGI (reference sequence). Between the trimmed V and J ends, which lost 4 bases and 0 bases, there was a span of 13 bases. The CDR3 has 15 residues. CDR3 sequence: CASSFTGTHSYEQYF. CDR3 nucleotide sequence: TGTGCCAGCAGTTTTACCGGGACGCACTCCTACGAGCAGTACTTC.

This chain joins TRBV18 and TRBJ1-1; perhaps TRBD1 as D (6 bases). CDR1 and CDR2 from the germline V gene are KGHSH and LQKENI. This CDR3 has 12 residues. V was pared by 6 bases and J by 8 bases, with 13 bases between. The CDR3 sequence is CASSPLQGEAFF. CDR3 DNA: TGTGCCAGCTCTCCCCTACAGGGAGAAGCTTTCTTT.

The sample holds many counts of this clonotype. The chain joins TRBV20-1 to TRBJ2-3, with 13 bases lining up with TRBD2. J lost 4 bases, V lost 3 bases, and 4 bases had no gene match. The germline gives CDR1 DFQATT, CDR2 SNEGSKA (reference sequence). This CDR3 comprises 15 residues. In DNA, the CDR3 is TGCAGTGCTAGCGGGACTAGCGGGGTCTCAGATACGCAGTATTTT. Residues: CSASGTSGVSDTQYF.

The table lists this clonotype with a few counts. The DNA of the CDR3 is TGTGCCAGCAGTGATCTGGGGGGGTACGAGCAGTACGTC. Translation gives CASSDLGGYEQYV. The rearrangement joins TRBV6-1 to TRBJ2-7; 7 bases agree with TRBD2. The ends lost 3 bases at V and 4 bases at J; junction bases unmatched: 3. The germline V gene encodes CDR1 MNHNS and CDR2 SASEGT. This CDR3 has 13 amino acids.

The genes are TRBV20-1 and TRBJ1-1, with D perhaps TRBD1 (6 bases). V gave up 6 bases and J gave up 0 bases, with 17 bases separating them. CDR1 and CDR2 (germline): DFQATT, SNEGSKA (reference sequence). The CDR3 consists of 15 residues. CDR3 loop: CSATSGGRLNTEAFF. DNA for the CDR3: TGCAGTGCCACTTCGGGGGGCCGCTTGAACACTGAAGCTTTCTTT.

In this sample, this clonotype turned up a few times. V gene TRBV7-2 combines with J gene TRBJ2-2; D unresolved. The CDR3 spans 13 residues. With 6 bases removed from V and 3 bases from J, the gap between germline ends came to 8 bases. From germline, CDR1 is SGHTA and CDR2 FQGNSA. In nucleotides, the CDR3 is TGTGCCAGCAGGGGCCGATACACCGGGGAGCTGTTTTTT. This translates into CASRGRYTGELFF.

This clonotype was seen only a few times. This chain connects TRBV12-3 or TRBV12-4 to TRBJ2-7, with no clear D. The CDR3 spans 15 residues. Trimming removed 1 base at V and 2 bases at J, with 12 bases between. The chain's CDR3 is CASSLGGQEPYEQYF. As DNA, the CDR3 is TGTGCCAGCAGTTTAGGAGGTCAGGAGCCCTACGAGCAGTACTTC.

The sample holds a few counts of this clonotype. The chain is built from TRBV19 and TRBJ2-3, with D unresolved. The germline gives CDR1 LNHDA, CDR2 SQIVND (reference sequence). This CDR3 comprises 15 residues. With 5 bases removed from V and 0 bases from J, the gap between germline ends came to 12 bases. In DNA form, the CDR3 reads TGTGCCAGTAGTGACGGCGAAGCGAGCACAGATACGCAGTATTTT. Its protein is CASSDGEASTDTQYF.

This chain uses TRBV11-2 with TRBJ1-1, with 7 bases that match TRBD1. The CDR3 runs to 14 residues. V trimming: 5 bases; J trimming: 11 bases; junction bases outside the gene matches: 14. The germline V gene encodes CDR1 SGHAT and CDR2 FQNNGV. CDR3 coding DNA: TGTGCCAGCAGCCCCTCGACAGGGAACGTGGAGGCTTTCTTT. Translating it yields CASSPSTGNVEAFF. The variable domain in full, completed from reference TRBV11-2 and TRBJ1-1, reads EAGVAQSPRYKIIEKRQSVAFWCNPISGHATLYWYQQILGQGPKLLIQFQNNGVVDDSQLPKDRFSAERLKGVDSTLKIQPAKLEDSAVYLCASSPSTGNVEAFFGQGTRLTVV.